A single sample is the source of the 13 T cell receptor beta chains below, sequenced in a study of CD8+CD57+ T cells in acquired aplastic anemia. It was genomic DNA that served as the template for profiling TCR beta VDJ and CDR3. Each CDR3 protein gets one entry after TCRdb re-called the reads with MiXCR. This sample has 150,000 or so distinct CDR3 sequences, with over 50% found just once. CD8+CD57+ cell expansion, shown by flow cytometry, had occurred in the patients selected for sequencing. Material: sorted CD4+, CD8+, or CD8+CD57+ T cells (not recorded which) from PBMCs. Every receptor here comes from a human donor with aplastic anemia.

The chain uses TRBV29-1 and TRBJ2-5, with D possibly being TRBD2 (7 bases). V lost 4 bases and J 1 base, leaving 16 bases between the germline ends. CDR3 size: 15 residues. Germline lookup yields CDR1 SQVTM and CDR2 ANQGSEA. The CDR3 DNA sequence: TGCAGCGTTGGTCATCGGGGGGCCCTCCAAGAGACCCAGTACTTC. It is translated as CSVGHRGALQETQYF.

Turning to this clonotype: It is likely a read error, because the conserved phenylalanine at the end of the CDR3 is missing. This sequence joins TRBV15 and TRBJ2-5; D is perhaps TRBD1 (5 bases). Trimming removed 2 bases from V and 1 base from J, with 11 bases in between. The CDR3 has 15 amino acids. Germline CDR1 and CDR2: LNHNV and YYDKDF (reference sequence). CDR3 protein: CATSRKGKLQETQYL. In nucleotides, the CDR3 is TGTGCCACCAGCAGAAAGGGGAAACTCCAAGAGACCCAGTACCTC.

Worth noting for this clonotype: The junction differs from germline at one of its ends, possibly a read error. V usage is TRBV5-1 and J usage is TRBJ1-4; D is undetermined. Per the germline V gene, CDR1 is SGHRS and CDR2 is YFSETQ. The CDR3 extends over 17 amino acids. The CDR3 DNA is TGCGCCAGCAGCTTGAGATCGTCCGCTGTCACTAATGGAAAACTGTTTTTT. Translated, it gives CASSLRSSAVTNGKLFF.

There are many counts of this clonotype. CDR3 sequence (DNA): TGTGCCAGCAGTTTATCTGGCGGGGAAGCTTTCTTT. Amino acid sequence: CASSLSGGEAFF. The genes are TRBV27 and TRBJ1-1; D gene ambiguous. The CDR3 consists of 12 residues. Trimming pared 0 bases from V and 8 bases from J, leaving 7 bases between. The germline gives CDR1 MNHEY, CDR2 SMNVEV (reference sequence).

The sample holds many counts of this clonotype. The chain combines TRBV12-3 or TRBV12-4 with TRBJ2-3, with TRBD2 matching over 9 bases. The CDR3 covers 17 residues. Germline trimming cut 3 bases from V and 2 bases from J; bases unmatched to any gene: 9. The DNA of the CDR3 is TGTGCCAGCAGTTTGGGACTAGCTCCCCGCTACACAGATACGCAGTATTTT. Translated, it gives CASSLGLAPRYTDTQYF.

Comment on this clonotype: A junction boundary mismatches the germline segment, possibly from a read error. This chain links TRBV13 with TRBJ1-4, with TRBD1 matching 7 bases. Germline V gene lookup returns CDR1 PRHDT and CDR2 FYEKMQ (reference sequence). This CDR3 is 16 amino acids long. The CDR3 bases are TGTCCCAGCAGCTTAGGGGGCGTGGGAACTAATGAAAAGCTGTTTTTT. It translates to CPSSLGGVGTNEKLFF.

This clonotype was picked up many times. The V call is TRBV3-1, the J call TRBJ1-5; D is undetermined. Germline V lookup: CDR1 LGHDT, CDR2 YNNKEL (reference sequence). V lost 0 bases and J lost 5, with 11 bases in between. The CDR3 covers 15 residues. DNA for the CDR3: TGTGCCAGCAGCCAAGAGTTTTATGAAGATCAGCCCCAGCATTTT. Its protein product is CASSQEFYEDQPQHF.

This chain joins TRBV7-9 and TRBJ1-1, with a weak D call TRBD1 (5 bases). Trimming shortened V by 5 bases and J by 7 bases, and 8 bases separated the two germline ends. Germline-derived CDR1 and CDR2 are SEHNR and FQNEAQ (reference sequence). This CDR3 has 11 residues. The DNA of the CDR3 is TGTGCCAGCAGCCGACAGCTTGAAGCTTTCTTT. Its translation: CASSRQLEAFF.

The CDR3 DNA reads TGTGCCAGCAGCTCACCGGGACAGCCCTACGAGCAGTACTTC. Translation: CASSSPGQPYEQYF. This chain joins TRBV7-9 and TRBJ2-7, with TRBD1 matching over 7 bases. Losses at the gene ends were 4 bases for V and 2 bases for J; bases not matched to a gene: 5. Germline CDR1 is SEHNR and CDR2 is FQNEAQ (reference sequence). The CDR3 contains 14 residues.

Worth noting for this clonotype: At one end the junction does not follow the germline gene, possibly because of a read error. The rearrangement uses TRBV6-2 or TRBV6-3 and TRBJ2-3, with 9 bases matching TRBD1. The CDR3 is 14 residues long. The germline gives CDR1 MNHEY, CDR2 SVGEGT. CDR3 sequence (DNA): TGTGCCAGCCTTATGAACAGGGGGCAGGATACGCACTATTTT. As protein: CASLMNRGQDTHYF.

The chain has TRBV10-3 and TRBJ2-3; D unresolved. The germline CDR1 and CDR2 sequences are ENHRY and SYGVKD. V was cut by 0 bases and J by 0 bases, with 4 bases left in between. The CDR3 consists of 14 residues. This CDR3 is CAISESGSTDTQYF. CDR3 in DNA: TGTGCCATCAGTGAGTCCGGCAGCACAGATACGCAGTATTTT.

This clonotype has ten or more counts. This chain joins TRBV11-1 and TRBJ2-7; the D call may be TRBD1 or TRBD2 (5 bases each). Trimming removed 0 bases at V and 7 bases at J, with 10 bases between. This CDR3 contains 13 residues. Germline CDR1 SGHAT, CDR2 FQDESV (reference sequence). The CDR3 bases are TGTGCCAGCAGCTTAGCAGAGGGGTTAGAGCAGTACTTC. Protein: CASSLAEGLEQYF.

This clonotype showed up just once. J is TRBJ2-3 and V is TRBV12-3 or TRBV12-4; 8 bases match TRBD2. The CDR3 is 15 residues long. V trimming: 6 bases; J trimming: 2 bases; junction bases outside the gene matches: 7. CDR3 DNA: TGTGCCAGCAGAACGACCGGGGGGGACACAGATACGCAGTATTTT. Translating it yields CASRTTGGDTDTQYF.